This T cell receptor beta chain derives from a study of T cell repertoires in aging, cancer and after chemotherapy. Germline CDR1 is WSHSY and CDR2 is SAAADI. This CDR3 contains 14 residues. The V and J ends lost 8 bases and 0 bases respectively, with 11 bases between them. This clonotype was observed once. Multiplex touch-down PCR with TRB-A/B primers amplified rearranged V-D-J TRB sequences. MiXCR, run by TCRdb on the multiplex PCR reads, gives a single entry per CDR3 protein. Of 9,500 to 11,000 distinct CDR3 sequences listed, roughly 29% were seen once; the top ten hold around 2%. The template was genomic DNA from peripheral blood, not RNA.

This receptor was taken from a human donor in good health. The chain couples TRBV10-2 to TRBJ1-5, with D perhaps TRBD1 (6 bases). The sample consisted of blood. The CDR3 sequence: CASQDSRSNQPQHF. The CDR3 DNA is TGCGCCAGCCAGGACAGTCGTAGCAATCAGCCCCAGCATTTT.